This T cell receptor (beta chain) was sequenced for a study of neurological immune-mediated disorders. The study's findings and limits: It was HTLV-1-associated myelopathy that showed the most TCR clonal expansion, while multiple sclerosis showed the least, falling below healthy controls. None of the CDR3 amino acid sequences of expanded clones were shared across subjects, and this suggested private repertoires in all groups.

Template-switch 5'RACE cDNA synthesis added a 10-nucleotide unique molecular identifier. Over 170 million TCR-beta sequences from 15-18 subjects were obtained in each sequencing run. One entry per CDR3 protein, called by TCRdb with MiXCR from the 5' RACE reads. The table records roughly 36,000 distinct CDR3 sequences, roughly 3.1% of them present only once. The CDR3 consists of 12 residues. With 5 bases removed from V and 5 bases from J, the gap between germline ends came to 12 bases. Germline CDR1 and CDR2: DFQATT and SNEGSKA (reference sequence). This clonotype came up many times. Antigen specificity is unknown. The time point denotes: longitudinal time-point 1 (baseline).

The sample was PBMCs. This clonotype was obtained from a woman in her fifties or sixties with multiple sclerosis. This chain links TRBV20-1 with TRBJ1-2; maybe TRBD1 (6 bases). CDR3 coding DNA: TGCAGTGCTGAACAGGGCGGGTATGGCTACACCTTC. Its protein product is CSAEQGGYGYTF.